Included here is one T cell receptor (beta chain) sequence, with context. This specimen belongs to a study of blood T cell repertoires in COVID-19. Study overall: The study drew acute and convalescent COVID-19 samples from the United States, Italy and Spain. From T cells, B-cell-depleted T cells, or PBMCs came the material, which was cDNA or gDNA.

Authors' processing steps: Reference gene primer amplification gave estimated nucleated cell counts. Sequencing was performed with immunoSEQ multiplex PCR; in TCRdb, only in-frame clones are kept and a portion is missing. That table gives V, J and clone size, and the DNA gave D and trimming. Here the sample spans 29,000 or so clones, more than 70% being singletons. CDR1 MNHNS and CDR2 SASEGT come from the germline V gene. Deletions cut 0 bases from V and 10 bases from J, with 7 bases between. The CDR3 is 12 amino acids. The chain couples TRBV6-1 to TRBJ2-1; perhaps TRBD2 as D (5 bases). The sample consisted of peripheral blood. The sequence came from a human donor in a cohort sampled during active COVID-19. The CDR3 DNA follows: TGTGCCAGCAGTGAAGCGCGGGTGGAGCAGTTCTTC. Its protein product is CASSEARVEQFF.